The 4 T cell receptor beta chains presented below share a single source sample, sequenced in a study of blood T cell repertoires in COVID-19. Method: immunoSEQ multiplex PCR; TCRdb's copy keeps in-frame clones and lacks some. The sample includes about 240,000 clones, 86% of them seen just once. Sequencing input: peripheral blood. The receptors come from a woman between 45 and 65 years old with COVID-19, enrolled during active disease.

The chain has TRBV3-1 (or the pseudogene TRBV3-2) and TRBJ2-1; D might be TRBD2 (5 bases). Trimming removed 4 bases at V and 9 bases at J, with 10 bases between. This CDR3 has 12 amino acids. Germline V CDR1 and CDR2: LGHDT, YNNKEL (reference sequence). Here the CDR3 DNA reads TGTGCCAGCAGCCCCGTGGCGGGTGAGCAGTTCTTC. Encoded protein: CASSPVAGEQFF.

The rearrangement links TRBV6-1 to TRBJ1-4; possibly TRBD1 for D (5 bases). Germline lookup yields CDR1 MNHNS and CDR2 SASEGT. The CDR3 runs 13 residues. V lost 2 bases, J lost 10 bases, and 11 bases lay in between. The CDR3 sequence: CASSELQGVKLFF. In DNA, the CDR3 is TGTGCCAGCAGTGAACTCCAGGGCGTAAAACTGTTTTTT.

The CDR3 bases are TGTGCCAGTAGTATACAGGGGTTCAATCAGCCCCAGCATTTT. It codes for CASSIQGFNQPQHF. This chain links TRBV19 with TRBJ1-5; D is possibly TRBD1 (6 bases). The germline V gene encodes CDR1 LNHDA and CDR2 SQIVND (reference sequence). The CDR3 extends over 14 amino acids. The germline V and J ends were trimmed by 2 bases and 3 bases, with 8 bases remaining between them.

The chain has TRBV4-1 and TRBJ1-4, with D unresolved. The germline V gene encodes CDR1 MGHRA and CDR2 YSYEKL. The V gene lost 6 bases and the J gene lost 2 bases, with 4 bases spanning the gap. The CDR3 covers 12 residues. The CDR3 sequence is CASRRTNEKLFF. In nucleotides, the CDR3 is TGCGCCAGCAGGAGGACTAATGAAAAACTGTTTTTT.